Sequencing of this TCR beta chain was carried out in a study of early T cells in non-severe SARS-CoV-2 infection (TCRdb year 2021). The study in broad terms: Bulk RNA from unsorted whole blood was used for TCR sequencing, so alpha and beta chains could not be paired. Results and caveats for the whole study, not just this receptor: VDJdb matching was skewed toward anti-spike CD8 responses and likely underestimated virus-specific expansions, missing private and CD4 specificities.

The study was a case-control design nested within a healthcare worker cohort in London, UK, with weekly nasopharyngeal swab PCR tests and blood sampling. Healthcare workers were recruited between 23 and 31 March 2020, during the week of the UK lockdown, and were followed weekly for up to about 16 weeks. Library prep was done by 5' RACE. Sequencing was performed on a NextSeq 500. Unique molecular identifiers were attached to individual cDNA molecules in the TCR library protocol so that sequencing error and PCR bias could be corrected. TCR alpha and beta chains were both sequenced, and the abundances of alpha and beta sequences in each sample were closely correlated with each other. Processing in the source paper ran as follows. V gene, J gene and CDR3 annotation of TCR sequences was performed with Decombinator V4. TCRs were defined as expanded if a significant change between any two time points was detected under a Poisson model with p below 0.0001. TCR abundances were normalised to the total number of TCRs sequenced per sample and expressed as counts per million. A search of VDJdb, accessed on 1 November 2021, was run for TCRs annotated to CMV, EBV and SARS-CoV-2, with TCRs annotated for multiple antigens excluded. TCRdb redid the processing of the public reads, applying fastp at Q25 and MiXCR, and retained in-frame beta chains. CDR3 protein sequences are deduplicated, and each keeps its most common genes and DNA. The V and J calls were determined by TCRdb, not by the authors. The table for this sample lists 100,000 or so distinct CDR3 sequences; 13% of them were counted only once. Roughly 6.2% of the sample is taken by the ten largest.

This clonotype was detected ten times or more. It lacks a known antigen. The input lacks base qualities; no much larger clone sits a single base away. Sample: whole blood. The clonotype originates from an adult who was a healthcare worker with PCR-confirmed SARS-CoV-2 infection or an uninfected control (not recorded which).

The DNA sequence is TGTGCCAGCAGCCAAGCCGGGACAGGAGGAGGCTACACCTTC. Its protein reads: CASSQAGTGGGYTF. In this chain, TRBV7-9 is recombined with TRBJ1-2, with 8 bases in between that match TRBD1. CDR1 and CDR2 were assigned from the germline V gene (reference sequence) as SEHNR and FQNEAQ. For this chain, trimming is 5 bases at the V end and 8 bases at the J end, and the number of junction bases without a gene match is 10. From its cysteine to its phenylalanine, the CDR3 spans 14 amino acids. The read is trimmed to its CDR3 DNA, 42 bases read in frame from base 1. Extended through the reference TRBV7-9 and TRBJ1-2 proteins, this CDR3 yields the full variable domain: DTGVSQNPRHKITKRGQNVTFRCDPISEHNRLYWYRQTLGQGPEFLTYFQNEAQLEKSRLLSDRFSAERPKGSFSTLEIQRTEQGDSAMYLCASSQAGTGGGYTFGSGTRLTVV.